This T cell receptor (beta chain) was retrieved from a study of T cells after yellow fever vaccination. On this clonotype itself: Its antigen is as yet unknown.

General study points: Post-booster repertoires contained most primary-vaccination clones again (about 95% CD4, about 90% CD8).

The junction had 2 bases not matched to a gene; V was cut back by 3 bases and J by 0 bases. This CDR3 is built from 13 residues. Germline V gene sequence: CDR1 DFQATT, CDR2 SNEGSKA (reference sequence). TCRdb ran MiXCR on the 5' RACE reads and lists one entry per CDR3 protein. Here the sample spans around 300,000 distinct CDR3 sequences, about 4% being singletons. The chain couples TRBV20-1 to TRBJ2-7; TRBD2 aligns across 7 bases. The sequence came from a young man who received the YFV17D yellow fever vaccine. The sample was PBMCs, taken 5 days after the yellow fever booster vaccination. This chain's CDR3 is CSARGTTSYEQYV. The CDR3 coding sequence is TGCAGTGCTAGGGGGACTACCTCCTACGAGCAGTACGTC.